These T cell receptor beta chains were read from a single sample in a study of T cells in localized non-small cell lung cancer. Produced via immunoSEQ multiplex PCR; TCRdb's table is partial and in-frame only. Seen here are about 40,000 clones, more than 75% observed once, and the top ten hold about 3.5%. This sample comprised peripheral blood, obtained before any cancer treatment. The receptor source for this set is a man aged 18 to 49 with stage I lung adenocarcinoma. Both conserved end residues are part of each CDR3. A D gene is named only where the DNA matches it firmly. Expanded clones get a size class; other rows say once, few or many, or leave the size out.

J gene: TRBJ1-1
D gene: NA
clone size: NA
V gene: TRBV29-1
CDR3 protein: CSVPGALNTEAFF
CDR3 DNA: TGCAGCGTTCCAGGCGCATTGAACACTGAAGCTTTCTTT

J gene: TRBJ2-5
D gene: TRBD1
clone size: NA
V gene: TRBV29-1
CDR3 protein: CSVHRGETQYF
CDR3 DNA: TGCAGCGTGCACAGGGGGGAGACCCAGTACTTC

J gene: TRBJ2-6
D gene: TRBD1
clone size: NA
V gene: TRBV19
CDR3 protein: CASSQGARGANVLTF
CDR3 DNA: TGTGCCAGTAGCCAGGGGGCGCGTGGGGCCAACGTCCTGACTTTC

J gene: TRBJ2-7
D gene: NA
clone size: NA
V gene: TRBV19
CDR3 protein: CASRPARAEAYEQYF
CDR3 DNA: TGTGCCAGTAGACCCGCGAGGGCTGAGGCCTACGAGCAGTACTTC

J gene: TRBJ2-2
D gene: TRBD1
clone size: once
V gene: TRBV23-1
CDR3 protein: CASSQTGEPTGELFF
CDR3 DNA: TGCGCCAGCAGTCAAACAGGGGAGCCCACCGGGGAGCTGTTTTTT

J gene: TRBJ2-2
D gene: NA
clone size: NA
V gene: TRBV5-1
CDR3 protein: CASSLDNSPGELFF
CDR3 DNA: TGCGCCAGCAGCTTGGATAACAGCCCCGGGGAGCTGTTTTTT

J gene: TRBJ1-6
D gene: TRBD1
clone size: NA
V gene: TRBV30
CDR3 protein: CARKTGTEHLPLHF
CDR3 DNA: TGTGCCCGCAAAACCGGGACAGAACACCTACCCCTCCACTTT

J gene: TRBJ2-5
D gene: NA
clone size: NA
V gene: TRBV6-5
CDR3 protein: CASSSLPTGLSETQYF
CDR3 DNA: TGTGCCAGCAGTTCCCTACCGACAGGACTGTCGGAGACCCAGTACTTC

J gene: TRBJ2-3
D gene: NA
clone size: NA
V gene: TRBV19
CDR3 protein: CASSISTDTQYF
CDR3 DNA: TGTGCCAGTAGTATTAGCACCGATACGCAGTATTTT

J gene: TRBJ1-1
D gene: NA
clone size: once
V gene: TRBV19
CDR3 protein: CASSLTGLAEAFF
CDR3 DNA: TGTGCCAGTAGTCTCACAGGGTTGGCTGAAGCTTTCTTT

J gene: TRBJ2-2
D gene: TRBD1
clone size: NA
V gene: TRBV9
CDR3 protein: CASSVGPGTGTGELFF
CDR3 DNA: TGTGCCAGCAGCGTCGGTCCCGGGACAGGTACCGGGGAGCTGTTTTTT

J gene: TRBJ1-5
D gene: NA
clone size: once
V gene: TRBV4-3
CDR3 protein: CASSQGTHQPQHF
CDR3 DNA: TGCGCCAGCAGCCAGGGGACCCATCAGCCCCAGCATTTT

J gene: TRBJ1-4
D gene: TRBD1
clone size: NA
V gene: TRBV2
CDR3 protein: CARLDRLNEKLFF
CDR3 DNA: TGTGCCAGATTGGACAGGCTTAATGAAAAACTGTTTTTT

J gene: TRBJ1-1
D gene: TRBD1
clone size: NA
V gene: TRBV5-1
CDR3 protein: CASSSVQGTNTEAFF
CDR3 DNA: TGCGCCAGCAGCTCAGTACAGGGGACGAACACTGAAGCTTTCTTT

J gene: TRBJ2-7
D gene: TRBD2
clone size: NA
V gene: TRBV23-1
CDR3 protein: CASRREEYEQYF
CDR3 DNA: TGCGCCAGCAGACGGGAGGAGTACGAGCAGTACTTC

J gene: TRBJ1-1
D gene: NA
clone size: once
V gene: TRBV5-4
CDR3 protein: CASSLVRNTEAFF
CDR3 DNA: TGTGCCAGCAGCTTGGTTCGGAACACTGAAGCTTTCTTT

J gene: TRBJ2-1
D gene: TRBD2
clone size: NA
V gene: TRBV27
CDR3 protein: CASSFSGGADNEQFF
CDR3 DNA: TGTGCCAGCAGTTTTAGCGGGGGGGCCGACAATGAGCAGTTCTTC

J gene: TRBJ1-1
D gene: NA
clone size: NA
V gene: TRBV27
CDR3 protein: CASSLSGTEAFF
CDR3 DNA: TGTGCCAGCAGTTTAAGCGGCACTGAAGCTTTCTTT

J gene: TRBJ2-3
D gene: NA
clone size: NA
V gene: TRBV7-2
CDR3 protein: CASSLDRVRTDTQYF
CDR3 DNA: TGTGCCAGCAGCTTAGACAGGGTGAGAACAGATACGCAGTATTTT

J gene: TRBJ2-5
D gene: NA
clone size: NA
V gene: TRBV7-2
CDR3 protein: CASSLALAQETQYF
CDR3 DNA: TGTGCCAGCAGCTTAGCGCTGGCCCAAGAGACCCAGTACTTC

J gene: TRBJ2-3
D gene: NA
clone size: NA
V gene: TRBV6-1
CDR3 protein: CASNRWADGADTQYF
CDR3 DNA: TGTGCCAGCAATAGGTGGGCGGATGGCGCAGATACGCAGTATTTT

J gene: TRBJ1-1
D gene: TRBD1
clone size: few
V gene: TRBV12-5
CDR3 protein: CASAKQGALVAFF
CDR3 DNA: TGTGCTAGTGCCAAGCAGGGGGCTTTGGTCGCTTTCTTT

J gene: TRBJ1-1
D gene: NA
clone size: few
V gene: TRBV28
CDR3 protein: CASGFRGSEAFF
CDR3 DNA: TGTGCCAGCGGATTCAGGGGATCGGAAGCTTTCTTT

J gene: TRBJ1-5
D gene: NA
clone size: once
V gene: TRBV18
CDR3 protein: CASSLKSGQPQHF
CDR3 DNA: TGTGCCAGCTCTCTCAAATCTGGTCAGCCCCAGCATTTT

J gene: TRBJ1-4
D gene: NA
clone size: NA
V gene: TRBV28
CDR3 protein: CASSSSLGAAGNEKLFF
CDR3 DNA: TGTGCCAGCAGTTCCTCCCTCGGGGCAGCCGGAAATGAAAAACTGTTTTTT

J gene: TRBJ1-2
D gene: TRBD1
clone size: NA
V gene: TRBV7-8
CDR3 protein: CASSLERQGRRSYTF
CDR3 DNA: TGTGCCAGCAGCTTAGAGAGACAGGGAAGAAGGAGCTACACCTTC

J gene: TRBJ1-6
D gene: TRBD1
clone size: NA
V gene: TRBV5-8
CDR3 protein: CASSLGQGNHNSPLHF
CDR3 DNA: TGTGCCAGCAGCTTGGGACAGGGGAACCATAATTCACCCCTCCACTTT

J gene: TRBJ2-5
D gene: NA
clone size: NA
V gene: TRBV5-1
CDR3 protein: CASSLPRDQETQYF
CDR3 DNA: TGCGCCAGCAGCTTGCCGAGGGACCAAGAGACCCAGTACTTC

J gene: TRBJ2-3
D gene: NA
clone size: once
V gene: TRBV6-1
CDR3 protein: CASSERPGFADTQYF
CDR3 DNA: TGTGCCAGCAGTGAACGGCCAGGGTTTGCAGATACGCAGTATTTT

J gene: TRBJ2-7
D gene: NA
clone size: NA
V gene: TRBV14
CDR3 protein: CASSQGLPREQYF
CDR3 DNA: TGTGCCAGCAGCCAAGGTTTACCCCGCGAGCAGTACTTC

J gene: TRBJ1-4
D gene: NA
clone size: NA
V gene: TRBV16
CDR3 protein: CASSPEEKLFF
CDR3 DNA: TGTGCCAGCAGCCCCGAGGAAAAACTGTTTTTT

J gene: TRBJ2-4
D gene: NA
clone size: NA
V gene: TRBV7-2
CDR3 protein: CASSLAGGPENIQYF
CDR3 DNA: TGTGCCAGCAGCTTAGCCGGGGGCCCAGAAAACATTCAGTACTTC

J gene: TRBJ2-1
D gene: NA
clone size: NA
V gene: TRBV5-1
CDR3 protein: CASSPGLWTEESSSYNEQFF
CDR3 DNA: TGCGCCAGCAGCCCCGGCCTGTGGACTGAAGAAAGCAGCTCCTACAATGAGCAGTTCTTC

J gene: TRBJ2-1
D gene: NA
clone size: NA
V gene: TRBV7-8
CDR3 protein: CASSLFWGARNEQFF
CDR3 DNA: TGTGCCAGCAGCTTGTTTTGGGGGGCGCGTAACGAGCAGTTCTTC

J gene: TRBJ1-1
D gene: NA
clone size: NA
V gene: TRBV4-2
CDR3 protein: CASSQVQGVAEAFF
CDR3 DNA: TGTGCCAGCAGCCAAGTGCAGGGAGTCGCTGAAGCTTTCTTT

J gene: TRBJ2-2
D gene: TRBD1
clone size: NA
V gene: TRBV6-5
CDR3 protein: CATNPQGGTGELFF
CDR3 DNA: TGTGCCACAAATCCACAGGGGGGCACCGGGGAGCTGTTTTTT

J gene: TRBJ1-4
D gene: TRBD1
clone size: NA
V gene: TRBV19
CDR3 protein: CASSTGQGNVKLFF
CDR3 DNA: TGTGCCAGTAGTACGGGACAGGGTAATGTAAAACTGTTTTTT

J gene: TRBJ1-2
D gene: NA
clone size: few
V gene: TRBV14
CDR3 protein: CASSPMRGRDAGYTF
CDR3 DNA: TGTGCCAGCAGCCCTATGAGGGGCAGGGACGCTGGCTACACCTTC

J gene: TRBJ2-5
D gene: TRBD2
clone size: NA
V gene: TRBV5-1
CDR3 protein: CASSQTSGQETQYF
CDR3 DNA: TGCGCCAGCAGCCAGACTAGCGGCCAAGAGACCCAGTACTTC

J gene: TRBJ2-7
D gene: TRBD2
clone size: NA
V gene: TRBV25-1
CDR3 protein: CASSVGGAYEQYF
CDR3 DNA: TGTGCCAGCAGTGTGGGAGGGGCCTACGAGCAGTACTTC

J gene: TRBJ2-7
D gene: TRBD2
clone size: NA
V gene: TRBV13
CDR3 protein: CASSSRLAGAYEQYF
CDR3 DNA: TGTGCCAGCAGCTCGAGACTAGCGGGGGCCTACGAGCAGTACTTC

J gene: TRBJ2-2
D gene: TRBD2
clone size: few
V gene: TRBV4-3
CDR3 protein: CASSPFGLAGKNTGELFF
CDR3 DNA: TGCGCCAGCAGTCCCTTCGGACTAGCGGGGAAAAACACCGGGGAGCTGTTTTTT

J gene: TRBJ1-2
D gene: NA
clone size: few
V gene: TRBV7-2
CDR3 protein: CASSSGSYYGYTF
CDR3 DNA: TGTGCCAGCAGCTCCGGGAGCTACTATGGCTACACCTTC

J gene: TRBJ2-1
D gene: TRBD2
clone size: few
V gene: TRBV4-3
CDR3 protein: CASSSSGEYNEQFF
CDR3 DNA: TGCGCCAGCAGTTCTAGCGGGGAGTACAATGAGCAGTTCTTC

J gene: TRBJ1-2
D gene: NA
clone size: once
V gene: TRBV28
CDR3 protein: CASSLVGGNGYTF
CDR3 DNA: TGTGCCAGCAGTTTAGTGGGGGGGAATGGCTACACCTTC

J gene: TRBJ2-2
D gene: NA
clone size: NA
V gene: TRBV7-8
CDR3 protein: CSSVGGQNTGELFF
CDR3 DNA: TGTTCCAGCGTCGGGGGGCAGAACACCGGGGAGCTGTTTTTT

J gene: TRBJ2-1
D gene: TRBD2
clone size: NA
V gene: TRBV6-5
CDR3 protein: CASSLAGGPRNEQFF
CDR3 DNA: TGTGCCAGCAGTCTAGCGGGGGGGCCGCGAAATGAGCAGTTCTTC

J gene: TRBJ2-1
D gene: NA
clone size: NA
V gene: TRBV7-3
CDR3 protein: CASSPTALGPYNEQFF
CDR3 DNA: TGTGCCAGCAGCCCTACGGCCCTAGGTCCCTACAATGAGCAGTTCTTC

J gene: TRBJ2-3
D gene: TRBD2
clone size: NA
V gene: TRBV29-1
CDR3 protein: CSVDASGGTDTQYF
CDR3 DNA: TGCAGCGTTGACGCTAGCGGGGGGACAGATACGCAGTATTTT

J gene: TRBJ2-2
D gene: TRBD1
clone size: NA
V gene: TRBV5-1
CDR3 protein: CASSLGGTVNTGELFF
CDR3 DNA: TGCGCCAGCAGCTTGGGGGGGACAGTGAACACCGGGGAGCTGTTTTTT

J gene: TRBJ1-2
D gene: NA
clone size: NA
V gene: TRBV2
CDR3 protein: CASSEVGRDPNGYTF
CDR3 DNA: TGTGCCAGCAGTGAAGTGGGCAGGGATCCCAATGGCTACACCTTC

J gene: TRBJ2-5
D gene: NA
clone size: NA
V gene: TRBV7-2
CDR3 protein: CASSFGAQQETQYF
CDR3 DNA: TGTGCCAGCAGCTTTGGAGCACAGCAAGAGACCCAGTACTTC

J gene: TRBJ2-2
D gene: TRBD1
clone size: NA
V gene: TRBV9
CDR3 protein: CASSVQGAQGGELFF
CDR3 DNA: TGTGCCAGCAGCGTGCAGGGGGCGCAGGGCGGGGAGCTGTTTTTT

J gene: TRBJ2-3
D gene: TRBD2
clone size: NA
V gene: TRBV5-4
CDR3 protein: CASSSMHTGGGTDTQYF
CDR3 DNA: TGTGCCAGCAGCTCAATGCACACGGGGGGGGGCACAGATACGCAGTATTTT